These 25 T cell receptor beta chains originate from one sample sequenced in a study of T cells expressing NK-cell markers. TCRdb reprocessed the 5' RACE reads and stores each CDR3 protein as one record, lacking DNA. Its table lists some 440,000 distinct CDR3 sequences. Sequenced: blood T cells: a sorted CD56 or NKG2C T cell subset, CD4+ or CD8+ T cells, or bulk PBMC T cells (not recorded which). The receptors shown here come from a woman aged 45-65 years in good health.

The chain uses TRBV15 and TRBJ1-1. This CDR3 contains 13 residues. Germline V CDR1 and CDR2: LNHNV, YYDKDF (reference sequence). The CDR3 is CATSRDANTEAFF.

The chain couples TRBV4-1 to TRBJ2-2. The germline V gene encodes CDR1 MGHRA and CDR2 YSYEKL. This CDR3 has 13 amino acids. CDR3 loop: CASSQGFKGELFF.

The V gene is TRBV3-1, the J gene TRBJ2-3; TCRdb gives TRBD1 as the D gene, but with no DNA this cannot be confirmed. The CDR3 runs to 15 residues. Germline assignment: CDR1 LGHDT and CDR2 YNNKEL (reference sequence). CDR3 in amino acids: CASSQAGGGQDTQYF.

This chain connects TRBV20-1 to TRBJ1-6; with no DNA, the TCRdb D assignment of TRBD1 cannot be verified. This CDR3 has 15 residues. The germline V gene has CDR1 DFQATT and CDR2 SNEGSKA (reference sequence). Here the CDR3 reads CSARDPQGNGRPLHF.

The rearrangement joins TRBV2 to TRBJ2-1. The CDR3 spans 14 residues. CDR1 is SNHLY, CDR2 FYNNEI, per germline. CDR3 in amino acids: CASMREVAYNEQFF.

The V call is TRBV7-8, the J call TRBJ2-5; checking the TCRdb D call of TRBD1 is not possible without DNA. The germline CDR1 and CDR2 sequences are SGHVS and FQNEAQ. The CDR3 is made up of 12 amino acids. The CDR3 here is CASGRIQETQYF.

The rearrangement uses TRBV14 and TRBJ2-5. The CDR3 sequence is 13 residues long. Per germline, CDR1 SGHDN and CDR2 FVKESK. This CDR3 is CASSQSLGVTQYF.

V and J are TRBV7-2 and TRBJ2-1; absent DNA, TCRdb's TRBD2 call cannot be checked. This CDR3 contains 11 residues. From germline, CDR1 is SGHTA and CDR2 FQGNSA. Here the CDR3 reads CASSQIQREYF.

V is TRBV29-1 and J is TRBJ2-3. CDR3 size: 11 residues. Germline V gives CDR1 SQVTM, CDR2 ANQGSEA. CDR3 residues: CSVYLHPTQYF.

The CDR3 reads CASRRTGNGYTF. The J gene is TRBJ1-2, the V gene TRBV12-3 or TRBV12-4; checking the TCRdb D call of TRBD1 is not possible without DNA. This CDR3 is 12 amino acids long.

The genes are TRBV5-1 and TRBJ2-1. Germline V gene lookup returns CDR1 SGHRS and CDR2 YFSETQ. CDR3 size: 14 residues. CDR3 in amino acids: CASSSLSSYNEQFF. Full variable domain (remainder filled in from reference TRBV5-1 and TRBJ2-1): KAGVTQTPRYLIKTRGQQVTLSCSPISGHRSVSWYQQTPGQGLQFLFEYFSETQRNKGNFPGRFSGRQFSNSRSEMNVSTLELGDSALYLCASSSLSSYNEQFFGPGTRLTVL.

This CDR3 is CATSGRVAGFNEQFF. The chain couples TRBV24-1 to TRBJ2-1; lacking DNA, the TRBD1 call made by TCRdb goes unchecked. The germline V gene has CDR1 KGHDR and CDR2 SFDVKD. There are 15 residues in the CDR3.

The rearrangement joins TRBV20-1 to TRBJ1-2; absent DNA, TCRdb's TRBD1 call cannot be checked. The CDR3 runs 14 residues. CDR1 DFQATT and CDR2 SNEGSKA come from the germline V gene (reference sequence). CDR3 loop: CSARDRDRGGGYTF.

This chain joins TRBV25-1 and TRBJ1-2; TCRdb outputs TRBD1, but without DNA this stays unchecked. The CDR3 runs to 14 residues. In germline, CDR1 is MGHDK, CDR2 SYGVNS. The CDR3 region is CASSEYLGPYGYTF.

The CDR3 here is CASSLTPDRYEQYF. The chain links TRBV5-5 to TRBJ2-7; without DNA, the TCRdb call of TRBD1 cannot be checked. CDR3 length: 14 residues. Per the germline V gene, CDR1 is SGHKS and CDR2 is YYEKEE (reference sequence).

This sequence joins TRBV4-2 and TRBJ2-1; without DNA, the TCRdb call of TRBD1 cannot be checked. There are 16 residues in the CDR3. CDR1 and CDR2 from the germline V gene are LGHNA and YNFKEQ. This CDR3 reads CASSQTPGPQGSEQFF.

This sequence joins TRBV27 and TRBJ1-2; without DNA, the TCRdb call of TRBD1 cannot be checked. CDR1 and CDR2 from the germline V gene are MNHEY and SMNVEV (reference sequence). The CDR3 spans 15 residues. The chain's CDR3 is CASSPRRQGWHGYTF.

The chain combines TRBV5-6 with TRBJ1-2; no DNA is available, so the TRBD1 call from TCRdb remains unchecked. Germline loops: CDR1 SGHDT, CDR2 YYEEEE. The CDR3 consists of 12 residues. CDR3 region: CASSQTVGGYTF.

The CDR3 protein is CASSPRAGTGNYGYTF. The chain joins TRBV6-5 to TRBJ1-2; absent DNA, TCRdb's TRBD1 call cannot be checked. CDR3 size: 16 residues. Per the germline V gene, CDR1 is MNHEY and CDR2 is SVGAGI.

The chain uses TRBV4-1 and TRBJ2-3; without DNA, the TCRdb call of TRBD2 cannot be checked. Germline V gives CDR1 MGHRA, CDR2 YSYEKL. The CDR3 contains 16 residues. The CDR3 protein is CASSQDGSLGGVTQYF.

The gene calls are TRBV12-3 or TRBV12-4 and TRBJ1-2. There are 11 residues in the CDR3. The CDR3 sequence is CASSFSRGYTF.

CDR3 protein: CASSQGQGFTDTQYF. The chain uses TRBV4-1 and TRBJ2-3; without DNA, the TCRdb call of TRBD1 cannot be checked. The CDR3 loop spans 15 amino acids. Germline V gene data show CDR1 as MGHRA and CDR2 as YSYEKL.

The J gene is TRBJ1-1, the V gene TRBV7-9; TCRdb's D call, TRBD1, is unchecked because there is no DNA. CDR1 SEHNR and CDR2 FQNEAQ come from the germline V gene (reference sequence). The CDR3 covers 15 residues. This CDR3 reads CASSLVSRGSGGAFF.

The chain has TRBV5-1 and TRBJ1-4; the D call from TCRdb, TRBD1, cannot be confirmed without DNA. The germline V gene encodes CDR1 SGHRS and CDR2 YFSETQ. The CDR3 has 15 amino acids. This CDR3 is CASSSRTGKNEKLFF.

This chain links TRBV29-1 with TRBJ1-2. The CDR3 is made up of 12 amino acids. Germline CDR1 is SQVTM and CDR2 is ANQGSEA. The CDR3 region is CSVELDNYGYTF.